This T cell receptor (beta chain) originates from a study of shared clonotypes between healthy human individuals. Data came from immunoSEQ multiplex PCR; TCRdb stores just in-frame clones and leaves some out. The data show around 1.5 million clones, nearly 99% seen once. Adult Caucasians living in Nashville, Tennessee made up all of the donors. The CDR3 is made up of 13 amino acids. The V gene lost 5 bases and the J gene lost 5 bases, with 12 bases spanning the gap. Looked up from germline, CDR1 is LNHNV and CDR2 is YYDKDF (reference sequence). The J gene is TRBJ2-5, the V gene TRBV15, with no clear D. Sample: naive CD4+ T cells sorted from blood. Subset indicated: CD45RA+ positively selected. This TCR was sampled from a man aged 25-40 years in good health. This CDR3 reads CATSPRARETQYF. CDR3 bases: TGTGCCACCAGCCCCCGGGCGCGGGAGACCCAGTACTTC.